This entry lists 22 T cell receptor beta chains sequenced from one sample in a study of OX40 agonist ivuxolimab in advanced cancers. The method was the immunoSEQ multiplex PCR assay. Here the immuneACCESS table is served through TCRdb, limited to in-frame sequences with V and J called. Missing clones are a known gap in these copies; in checked studies unresolved V genes cover under half, and the rest lacks a known reason. The sample profile shows roughly 32,000 clones; approximately 82% of them were found once. The ten largest make up over 2.5% of the sample. The sequenced sample was CD4+ or CD8+ T cells sorted from blood, obtained in a trial of the OX40 agonist ivuxolimab. The receptors here all came from an adult with an advanced solid tumor such as melanoma, head and neck, liver or kidney cancer.

This chain uses TRBV5-1 with TRBJ2-4; D is possibly TRBD1 (6 bases). The CDR3 covers 13 residues. The germline V gene has CDR1 SGHRS and CDR2 YFSETQ. V shed 5 bases and J shed 7 bases, with 13 bases lying between them. The CDR3 DNA follows: TGCGCCAGCAGATATGTAGGGGGTAACATTCAGTACTTC. It is translated as CASRYVGGNIQYF.

The gene calls are TRBV14 and TRBJ1-6; D is ambiguous. Germline-derived CDR1 and CDR2 are SGHDN and FVKESK. This CDR3 spans 13 amino acids. Trimming removed 5 bases at V and 7 bases at J, with 9 bases between. The CDR3 DNA sequence: TGTGCCAGCAGCGAACTCCTAAATTCACCCCTCCACTTT. As protein: CASSELLNSPLHF.

This clone has just a few counts. V is TRBV27 and J is TRBJ1-6; tentative D call: TRBD1 (5 bases). The germline V gene encodes CDR1 MNHEY and CDR2 SMNVEV (reference sequence). V was cut by 4 bases and J by 9 bases, with 16 bases left in between. The CDR3 totals 15 residues. The CDR3 loop is CASSSRVRGVSPLHF. The CDR3 DNA reads as TGTGCCAGCAGTTCGAGGGTACGGGGGGTTTCACCCCTCCACTTT.

This chain uses TRBV6-1 with TRBJ2-2; TRBD2 is a possible D gene (7 bases). Germline V CDR1 and CDR2: MNHNS, SASEGT. CDR3 size: 14 residues. Deletions cut 2 bases from V and 4 bases from J, with 8 bases between. The CDR3 loop reads CASSERGGTGELFF. CDR3 coding DNA: TGTGCCAGCAGTGAAAGGGGGGGCACCGGGGAGCTGTTTTTT.

V and J are TRBV10-1 and TRBJ1-1; the D is unclear. CDR1 and CDR2 from the germline V gene are WNHNN and SYGVQD (reference sequence). The CDR3 covers 18 residues. V was shortened by 3 bases and J by 2 bases, with 22 bases between the two germline ends. The CDR3 spells CASSDPTPGRRHNTEAFF. In DNA, the CDR3 is TGCGCCAGCAGTGACCCCACCCCTGGGAGGAGACATAACACTGAAGCTTTCTTT.

The J gene is TRBJ1-6, the V gene TRBV4-3, with a tentative D call TRBD1 (6 bases). The CDR3 extends over 15 amino acids. CDR1 is LGHNA, CDR2 YSLEER, per germline. Deletions cut 0 bases from V and 9 bases from J, with 12 bases between. The CDR3 DNA sequence: TGCGCCAGCAGCCAAGAATCTGAGGGGGGTTCACCCCTCCACTTT. It is translated as CASSQESEGGSPLHF.

The chain links TRBV10-3 to TRBJ2-3, with 10 bases identical to TRBD2. J lost 1 base, V lost 6 bases, and 7 bases had no gene match. Looked up from germline, CDR1 is ENHRY and CDR2 is SYGVKD. This CDR3 contains 16 residues. The CDR3 DNA reads as TGTGCCATCAGCCGGAAAGCGGGGGGGGGCACAGATACGCAGTATTTT. Protein sequence: CAISRKAGGGTDTQYF.

The chain employs TRBV18 and TRBJ1-2; D unresolved. V lost 2 bases and J lost 8, with 15 bases in between. CDR3 length: 14 amino acids. From germline, CDR1 is KGHSH and CDR2 LQKENI. The CDR3 loop is CASSPAGTSNGYTF. The DNA of the CDR3 is TGTGCCAGCTCACCAGCAGGAACATCCAACGGCTACACCTTC.

The gene calls are TRBV9 and TRBJ2-3; TRBD2 matches 9 bases. CDR1 SGDLS and CDR2 YYNGEE come from the germline V gene. Germline trimming cut 3 bases from V and 2 bases from J; bases unmatched to any gene: 4. The length of the CDR3 is 15 residues. The CDR3 protein is CASSGASGVTDTQYF. Here the CDR3 DNA reads TGTGCCAGCAGCGGGGCTAGCGGGGTCACAGATACGCAGTATTTT.

The chain has TRBV19 and TRBJ2-5, with 11 positions matching TRBD1. This CDR3 comprises 15 residues. V lost 5 bases and J lost 5; bases outside the gene matches: 7. Germline V lookup: CDR1 LNHDA, CDR2 SQIVND (reference sequence). This CDR3 is CASSGTGGVVETQYF. The CDR3 DNA follows: TGTGCCAGTAGTGGGACAGGGGGTGTTGTGGAGACCCAGTACTTC.

The chain uses TRBV11-2 and TRBJ2-1, with D maybe TRBD2 (6 bases). Per the germline V gene, CDR1 is SGHAT and CDR2 is FQNNGV. The V end lost 0 bases, the J end lost 7 bases, and 7 bases lay between the germline ends. The CDR3 extends over 13 amino acids. CDR3 in DNA: TGTGCCAGCAGCTTAGAAGGGAGGAATGAGCAGTTCTTC. Its translation is CASSLEGRNEQFF.

DNA of the CDR3: TGTGCCAGTAGTATAGCATCGGGGGCCTACGAGCAGTACTTC. Translation: CASSIASGAYEQYF. This chain joins TRBV19 and TRBJ2-7; weak D call: TRBD2 (6 bases). This CDR3 is built from 14 residues. Per germline, CDR1 LNHDA and CDR2 SQIVND (reference sequence). V lost 1 base, J lost 2 bases, and 9 bases lay in between.

The CDR3 sequence is CAISGSRDSNQETQYF. DNA for the CDR3: TGTGCCATCAGCGGATCCCGGGACAGCAACCAAGAGACCCAGTACTTC. This sequence joins TRBV10-3 and TRBJ2-5, with 7 bases aligning to TRBD1. This CDR3 has 16 residues. The V and J ends lost 6 bases and 0 bases, in that order; junction bases with no gene match: 10. Germline V gives CDR1 ENHRY, CDR2 SYGVKD.

Only a few counts were recorded for this clone. This chain links TRBV23-1 with TRBJ1-1; TRBD1 agrees at 8 bases. TRBV23-1 is treated as an ORF (open reading frame) with a function not yet certain. The V segment lost 10 bases and the J segment 5 bases; nucleotides outside the gene matches: 12. The CDR3 has 14 residues. CDR3 region: CATGRDRPNTEAFF. The CDR3 DNA reads TGCGCCACGGGTAGGGACAGGCCCAATACTGAAGCTTTCTTT.

The J gene is TRBJ1-2, the V gene TRBV28; D gene uncertain. The CDR3 sequence is 13 residues long. Germline CDR1 is MDHEN and CDR2 is SYDVKM. The ends were cut back, 6 bases at V and 6 bases at J, with 14 bases in the middle. CDR3 sequence: CASSPAQVHGYTF. CDR3 nucleotides: TGTGCCAGCAGCCCCGCCCAAGTCCATGGCTACACCTTC.

The chain is built from TRBV28 and TRBJ2-6; the D gene is possibly TRBD1 (5 bases). V was pared by 6 bases and J by 0 bases, with 9 bases between. The germline gives CDR1 MDHEN, CDR2 SYDVKM. CDR3 length: 15 residues. The CDR3 region has the DNA TGTGCCAGCAGCCCCCAGGGCTCTGGGGCCAACGTCCTGACTTTC. It yields the protein CASSPQGSGANVLTF. Full variable domain (rest looked up from reference TRBV28 and TRBJ2-6): DVKVTQSSRYLVKRTGEKVFLECVQDMDHENMFWYRQDPGLGLRLIYFSYDVKMKEKGDIPEGYSVSREKKERFSLILESASTNQTSMYLCASSPQGSGANVLTFGAGSRLTVL.

The chain is built from TRBV4-1 and TRBJ2-2; D might be TRBD1 or TRBD2, each matching 5 bases. Germline V gene sequence: CDR1 MGHRA, CDR2 YSYEKL. This CDR3 has 17 amino acids. The V end lost 6 bases, the J end lost 2 bases, and 19 bases lay between the germline ends. CDR3 DNA: TGCGCCAGCAGGAAAGGAGGCCAGGGAAGAAACACCGGGGAGCTGTTTTTT. Its protein product is CASRKGGQGRNTGELFF.

CDR3 sequence: CASSLAGPLERGYTF. In nucleotides, the CDR3 is TGTGCCAGCAGCTTGGCAGGGCCATTGGAACGTGGCTACACCTTC. This chain links TRBV7-2 with TRBJ1-2, with D tentatively TRBD1 (5 bases). Trimming removed 3 bases at V and 7 bases at J, with 18 bases between. Germline CDR1 SGHTA, CDR2 FQGNSA. The CDR3 loop spans 15 amino acids.

This clone was detected only a few times. This chain uses TRBV10-3 with TRBJ2-7; D call uncertain. The germline gives CDR1 ENHRY, CDR2 SYGVKD. V lost 4 bases and J lost 5, with 15 bases in between. The CDR3 loop spans 14 amino acids. CDR3 in amino acids: CAISGSGTLDEQYF. For the CDR3, the DNA is TGTGCCATCAGTGGGTCGGGTACGTTAGACGAGCAGTACTTC.

The gene calls are TRBV29-1 and TRBJ2-7; D unclear. Germline lookup yields CDR1 SQVTM and CDR2 ANQGSEA. The CDR3 totals 13 residues. Trimming left V 0 bases short and J 3 bases short, with 9 bases between. This chain's CDR3 is CSVEDARHYEQYF. Here the CDR3 DNA reads TGCAGCGTTGAAGATGCCAGACACTACGAGCAGTACTTC.

V usage is TRBV5-1 and J usage is TRBJ1-2; D is perhaps TRBD1 (5 bases). V lost 1 base and J 8 bases, leaving 18 bases between the germline ends. Germline V gene sequence: CDR1 SGHRS, CDR2 YFSETQ. The CDR3 runs to 15 residues. The CDR3 DNA reads as TGCGCCAGCAGCTTGCTTCCAGGGTCATTGGGAGGCTACACCTTC. Protein sequence: CASSLLPGSLGGYTF.

The CDR3 loop is CASSVQGGITDTQYF. The CDR3 nucleotides read TGTGCCAGCAGCGTACAGGGAGGGATTACAGATACGCAGTATTTT. The chain links TRBV7-9 to TRBJ2-3, with TRBD2 as a possible D gene (7 bases). The length of the CDR3 is 15 residues. Germline values: CDR1 SEHNR, CDR2 FQNEAQ (reference sequence). The ends were cut back, 5 bases at V and 3 bases at J, with 15 bases in the middle.